Listed below are T cell receptor beta chains from one sample, sequenced in a study of CD8 T cells in ankylosing spondylitis. TCRdb itself ran the 5' RACE reads through MiXCR, one entry per CDR3 protein. The sample shows 390,000 or so distinct CDR3 sequences, 20% to 25% of them seen only once. The sequencing sample was made of blood, either unsorted or a sorted T cell fraction (not recorded which). Source of these receptors: a male donor with ankylosing spondylitis. CDR3s include the opening cysteine and the closing phenylalanine or tryptophan. A D gene is named only where the DNA matches it firmly. The listing skips clone size in some rows; elsewhere it reads once, few, many or a size class.

CDR3	DNA	D	V	length	size	J
CASSKDGYNSPLHF	TGTGCCAGCAGCAAGGACGGTTATAATTCACCCCTCCACTTT	-	TRBV13	14	few	TRBJ1-6
CASGSYQINEQFF	TGTGCTAGTGGTTCCTACCAGATCAATGAGCAGTTCTTC	-	TRBV12-5	13	few	TRBJ2-1
CATQEGRSYNEQFF	TGTGCCACGCAGGAAGGGCGCTCCTACAATGAGCAGTTCTTC	-	TRBV28	14	few	TRBJ2-1
CASSLRVRLFF	TGTGCCAGCAGCCTCCGAGTAAGGCTGTTCTTC	-	TRBV7-8	11	many	TRBJ2-1
CASSRTGGDIYGYTF	TGTGCCAGCAGCCGGACAGGGGGAGATATCTATGGCTACACCTTC	TRBD1	TRBV11-2	15	-	TRBJ1-2
CASIVTPASTEAFF	TGTGCCAGCATCGTAACCCCAGCGTCCACTGAAGCTTTCTTT	-	TRBV27	14	few	TRBJ1-1
CASSSALAGGTYEQYF	TGTGCCAGCAGCTCAGCCCTAGCGGGAGGGACCTACGAGCAGTACTTC	TRBD2	TRBV5-5	16	-	TRBJ2-7
CASSLQARGQETQYF	TGTGCCAGCAGCTTACAGGCCCGCGGCCAAGAGACCCAGTACTTC	-	TRBV7-2	15	few	TRBJ2-5
CASSFRVAGPNEQFF	TGTGCCAGCAGCTTTCGGGTAGCGGGGCCCAATGAGCAGTTCTTC	TRBD2	TRBV11-3	15	few	TRBJ2-1
CASSYSTTRFAFF	TGTGCCAGCAGTTACTCCACGACACGGTTCGCTTTCTTT	-	TRBV6-5	13	-	TRBJ1-1
CASSLGRLAGTRGNEQFF	TGTGCCAGCAGCTTAGGTAGGCTAGCGGGAACCCGAGGGAATGAGCAGTTCTTC	TRBD2	TRBV11-2	18	-	TRBJ2-1
CASSYEASSYEQYF	TGTGCCAGCAGTTATGAGGCCAGTAGTTACGAGCAGTACTTC	-	TRBV6-5	14	few	TRBJ2-7
CASSPPRADTEAFF	TGTGCCAGCTCACCACCCCGGGCGGACACTGAAGCTTTCTTT	-	TRBV18	14	-	TRBJ1-1
CASSIRSGLDTQYF	TGTGCCAGTAGTATACGTTCGGGATTAGATACGCAGTATTTT	-	TRBV19	14	-	TRBJ2-3
CASSGTGGNSYNEQFF	TGTGCCAGCAGCGGGACAGGGGGGAATTCCTACAATGAGCAGTTCTTC	TRBD1	TRBV7-9	16	-	TRBJ2-1
CASRGALAGSYEQYF	TGTGCCAGCAGGGGGGCCCTAGCGGGATCTTACGAGCAGTACTTC	TRBD2	TRBV12-3/TRBV12-4	15	-	TRBJ2-7
CASKRTANTEAFF	TGTGCCAGCAAACGGACAGCAAACACTGAAGCTTTCTTT	-	TRBV7-2	13	-	TRBJ1-1
CASSLVGTSGSNEQFF	TGTGCCAGCAGCTTAGTGGGTACTAGCGGGAGCAATGAGCAGTTCTTC	TRBD2	TRBV7-8	16	few	TRBJ2-1
CSASAILGETQYF	TGCAGTGCTAGTGCTATCTTAGGGGAGACCCAGTACTTC	-	TRBV20-1	13	-	TRBJ2-5
CASSPLQVARYEQYF	TGTGCCAGCAGCCCCCTCCAGGTCGCTAGGTACGAGCAGTACTTC	-	TRBV28	15	-	TRBJ2-7
CASSYYGTSGKSYNEQFF	TGTGCCAGCAGTTACTACGGGACTAGCGGGAAATCCTACAATGAGCAGTTCTTC	TRBD2	TRBV6-2/TRBV6-3	18	-	TRBJ2-1
CASSQHGTGASEQYF	TGCGCCAGCAGCCAACACGGGACAGGGGCCTCCGAGCAGTACTTC	TRBD1	TRBV4-3	15	-	TRBJ2-7
CSARGDGEQFF	TGCAGTGCCAGGGGGGACGGTGAGCAGTTCTTC	-	TRBV20-1	11	few	TRBJ2-1
CASSLTPRGQYF	TGTGCCAGCAGTTTAACACCTCGTGGGCAGTACTTC	-	TRBV28	12	-	TRBJ2-7
CASSYSGLAGLYNEQFF	TGTGCCAGCAGTTACTCTGGACTAGCGGGACTCTACAATGAGCAGTTCTTC	TRBD2	TRBV6-5	17	many	TRBJ2-1
CSARDPGLAASYNEQFF	TGCAGTGCTAGAGATCCCGGGCTAGCGGCCTCCTACAATGAGCAGTTCTTC	TRBD2	TRBV20-1	17	few	TRBJ2-1
CSAWEGRSTDTQYF	TGCAGTGCTTGGGAAGGGCGGAGCACAGATACGCAGTATTTT	-	TRBV20-1	14	-	TRBJ2-3
CASSRDLIYEQYF	TGCGCCAGCAGCCGGGACCTTATCTACGAGCAGTACTTC	-	TRBV4-3	13	few	TRBJ2-7
CASGLQGGEAFF	TGTGCTAGTGGTTTACAGGGAGGTGAAGCTTTCTTT	-	TRBV12-5	12	few	TRBJ1-1
CARGGSGRRGYEQYF	TGTGCCAGAGGGGGTAGCGGGAGAAGGGGCTACGAGCAGTACTTC	TRBD2	TRBV9	15	-	TRBJ2-7
CASSQDASGTGEQYF	TGTGCCAGCAGCCAAGACGCTAGCGGGACAGGTGAGCAGTACTTC	-	TRBV3-1	15	many	TRBJ2-7
CASSPGLYEQYF	TGTGCCAGCTCACCAGGACTGTACGAGCAGTACTTC	-	TRBV18	12	many	TRBJ2-7
CASSQSRQKNTEAFF	TGTGCCAGCAGCCAATCAAGGCAGAAAAACACTGAAGCTTTCTTT	-	TRBV16	15	-	TRBJ1-1
CSATGRELYEQFF	TGCAGTGCCACTGGTCGGGAGTTGTATGAGCAGTTCTTC	-	TRBV20-1	13	-	TRBJ2-1
CASSSPLDRATDTQYF	TGTGCCAGCAGCTCCCCCCTGGACAGGGCCACAGATACGCAGTATTTT	TRBD1	TRBV11-2	16	few	TRBJ2-3
CASRLRGSGNQPQHF	TGTGCCAGCAGGTTGAGGGGGTCTGGCAATCAGCCCCAGCATTTT	-	TRBV5-6	15	few	TRBJ1-5
CAISAAERDSSYEQYF	TGTGCCATCAGTGCAGCAGAGCGGGATTCATCCTACGAGCAGTACTTC	TRBD2	TRBV10-3	16	-	TRBJ2-7
CASSLDGGPTGFEVYTF	TGTGCCAGCAGCTTAGATGGGGGCCCGACAGGGTTCGAGGTCTACACCTTC	TRBD1	TRBV11-2	17	few	TRBJ1-2
CASSLDHREADTQYF	TGTGCCAGCAGCTTAGATCACCGGGAGGCCGACACGCAGTATTTT	TRBD2	TRBV11-3	15	few	TRBJ2-3
CASSLGSGSNTDTQYF	TGTGCCAGCAGTTTAGGGTCAGGATCCAACACAGATACGCAGTATTTT	-	TRBV12-3/TRBV12-4	16	-	TRBJ2-3
CASSSSRGFENTGELFF	TGTGCCAGCAGTTCTTCAAGGGGATTTGAGAACACCGGGGAGCTGTTTTTT	-	TRBV6-5	17	-	TRBJ2-2
CSAPRMGEQFF	TGCAGTGCTCCCCGAATGGGGGAGCAGTTCTTC	-	TRBV20-1	11	-	TRBJ2-1
CASSPGFGTANYGYTF	TGTGCCAGCAGCCCTGGTTTCGGGACAGCTAACTATGGCTACACCTTC	TRBD1	TRBV5-6	16	few	TRBJ1-2
CASSLLGREYETQYF	TGTGCCAGCAGTCTCCTTGGGCGGGAATATGAGACCCAGTACTTC	-	TRBV27	15	few	TRBJ2-5
CASRKRENSYEQYF	TGTGCCAGTAGAAAGCGGGAGAACTCCTACGAGCAGTACTTC	TRBD2	TRBV19	14	-	TRBJ2-7
CASSHNSGGVSYNEQFF	TGCGCCAGCAGCCACAATAGCGGAGGGGTCTCCTACAATGAGCAGTTCTTC	-	TRBV5-1	17	many	TRBJ2-1
CASTPLTALYHNEQFF	TGTGCCAGCACCCCACTTACGGCCCTCTACCACAATGAGCAGTTCTTC	-	TRBV25-1	16	few	TRBJ2-1
CSVTLFGEVGAEQYF	TGCAGCGTTACCCTGTTTGGGGAGGTCGGGGCCGAGCAGTACTTC	-	TRBV29-1	15	many	TRBJ2-7